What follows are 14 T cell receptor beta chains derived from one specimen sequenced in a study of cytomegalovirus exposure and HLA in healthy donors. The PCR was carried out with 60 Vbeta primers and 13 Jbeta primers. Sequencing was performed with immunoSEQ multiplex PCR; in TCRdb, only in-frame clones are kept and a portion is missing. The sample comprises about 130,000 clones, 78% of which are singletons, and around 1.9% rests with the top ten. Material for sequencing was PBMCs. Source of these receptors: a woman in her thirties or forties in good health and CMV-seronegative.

DNA for the CDR3: TGCAGCGTTGAATTTCTGGACAGGGGCCCCGAGCAGTACTTC. Translation gives CSVEFLDRGPEQYF. The chain recombines TRBV29-1 with TRBJ2-7, with TRBD1 identical over 9 bases. Germline CDR1 SQVTM, CDR2 ANQGSEA. The CDR3 has 14 residues. Losses at the gene ends were 2 bases for V and 6 bases for J; bases not matched to a gene: 8.

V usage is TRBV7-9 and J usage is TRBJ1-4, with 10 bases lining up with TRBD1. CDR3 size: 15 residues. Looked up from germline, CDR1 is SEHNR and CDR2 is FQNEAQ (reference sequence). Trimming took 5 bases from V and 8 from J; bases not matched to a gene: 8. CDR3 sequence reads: CASSADRGPSEKLFF. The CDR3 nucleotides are TGTGCCAGCAGCGCAGACAGGGGGCCGAGCGAAAAACTGTTTTTT.

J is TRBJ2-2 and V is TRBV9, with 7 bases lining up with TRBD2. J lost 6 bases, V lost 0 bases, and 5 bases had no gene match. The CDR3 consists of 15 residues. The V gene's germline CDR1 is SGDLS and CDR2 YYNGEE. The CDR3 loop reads CASSVGGGAAGELFF. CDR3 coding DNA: TGTGCCAGCAGCGTAGGGGGGGGAGCGGCCGGGGAGCTGTTTTTT.

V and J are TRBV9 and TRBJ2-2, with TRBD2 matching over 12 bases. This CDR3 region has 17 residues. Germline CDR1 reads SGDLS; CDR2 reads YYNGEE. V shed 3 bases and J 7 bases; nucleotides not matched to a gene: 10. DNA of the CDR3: TGTGCCAGCAGCGCCGGACTAGCGGGAACTCAGGGCGGGGAGCTGTTTTTT. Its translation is CASSAGLAGTQGGELFF.

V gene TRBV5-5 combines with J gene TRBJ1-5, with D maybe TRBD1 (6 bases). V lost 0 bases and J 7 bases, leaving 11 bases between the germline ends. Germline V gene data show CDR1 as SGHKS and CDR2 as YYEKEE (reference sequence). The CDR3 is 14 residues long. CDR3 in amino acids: CASSLEGVRQPQHF. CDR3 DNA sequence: TGTGCCAGCAGCTTGGAGGGGGTTAGACAGCCCCAGCATTTT.

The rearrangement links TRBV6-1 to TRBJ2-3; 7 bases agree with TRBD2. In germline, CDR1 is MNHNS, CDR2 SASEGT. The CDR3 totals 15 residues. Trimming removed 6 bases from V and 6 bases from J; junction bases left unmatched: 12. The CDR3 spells CASSIMSGGRDTQYF. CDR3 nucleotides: TGTGCCAGCAGCATAATGTCGGGGGGTCGGGATACGCAGTATTTT.

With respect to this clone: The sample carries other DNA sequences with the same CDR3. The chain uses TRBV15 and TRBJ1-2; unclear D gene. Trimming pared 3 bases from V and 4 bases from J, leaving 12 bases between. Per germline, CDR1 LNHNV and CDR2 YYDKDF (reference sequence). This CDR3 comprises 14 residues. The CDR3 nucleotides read TGTGCCACCAGCAGGGATCGAGGGATCTATGGCTACACCTTC. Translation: CATSRDRGIYGYTF.

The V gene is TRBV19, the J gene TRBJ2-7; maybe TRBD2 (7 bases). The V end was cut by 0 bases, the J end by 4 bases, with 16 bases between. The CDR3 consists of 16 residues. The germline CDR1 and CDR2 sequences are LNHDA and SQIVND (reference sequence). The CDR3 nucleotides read TGTGCCAGTAGTATAGATCTATCGCGGGGGCCGTACGAGCAGTACTTC. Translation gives CASSIDLSRGPYEQYF.

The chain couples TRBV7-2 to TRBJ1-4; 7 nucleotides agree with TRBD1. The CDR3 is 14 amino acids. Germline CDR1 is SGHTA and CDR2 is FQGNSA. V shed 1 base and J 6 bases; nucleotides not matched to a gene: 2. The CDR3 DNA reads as TGTGCCAGCAGCTTAGTCGGGACAGATGAAAAACTGTTTTTT. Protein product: CASSLVGTDEKLFF.

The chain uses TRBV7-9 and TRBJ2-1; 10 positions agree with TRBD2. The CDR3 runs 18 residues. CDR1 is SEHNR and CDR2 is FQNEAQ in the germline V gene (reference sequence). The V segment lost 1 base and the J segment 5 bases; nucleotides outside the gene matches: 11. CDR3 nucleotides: TGTGCCAGCAGCTTAGAAGGGGCTAGCGGGGGCGCCCACAATGAGCAGTTCTTC. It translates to CASSLEGASGGAHNEQFF.

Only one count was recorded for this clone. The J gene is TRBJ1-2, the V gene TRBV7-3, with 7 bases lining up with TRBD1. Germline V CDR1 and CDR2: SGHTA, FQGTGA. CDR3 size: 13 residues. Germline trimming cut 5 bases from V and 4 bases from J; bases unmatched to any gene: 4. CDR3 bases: TGTGCCAGCAGCGCCCAGGGGGGCTATGGCTACACCTTC. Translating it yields CASSAQGGYGYTF.

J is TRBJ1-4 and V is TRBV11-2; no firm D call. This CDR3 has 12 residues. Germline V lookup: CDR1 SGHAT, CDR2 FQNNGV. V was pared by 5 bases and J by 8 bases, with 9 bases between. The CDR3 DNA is TGTGCCAGCAGCCAACAAATGGAAAAACTGTTTTTT. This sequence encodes CASSQQMEKLFF.

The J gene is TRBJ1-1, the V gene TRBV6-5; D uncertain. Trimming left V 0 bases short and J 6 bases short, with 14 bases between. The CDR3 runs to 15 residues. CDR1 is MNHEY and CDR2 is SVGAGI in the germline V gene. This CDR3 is CASSYSGSSHAEAFF. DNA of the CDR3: TGTGCCAGCAGTTACTCGGGCTCTTCTCACGCTGAAGCTTTCTTT.

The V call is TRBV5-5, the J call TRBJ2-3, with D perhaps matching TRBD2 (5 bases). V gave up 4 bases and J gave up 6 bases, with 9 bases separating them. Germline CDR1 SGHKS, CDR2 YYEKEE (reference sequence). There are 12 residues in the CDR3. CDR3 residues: CASSPGSDTQYF. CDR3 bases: TGTGCCAGCAGCCCTGGGAGCGATACGCAGTATTTT.